This TCR beta chain was identified in a study of cytomegalovirus exposure and HLA in healthy donors. Whole-study results and caveats: Most TCR sequences showed up rarely, but some public TCRs showed up in many donors.

The primer mix had 60 Vbeta and 13 Jbeta primers. Profiled with immunoSEQ multiplex PCR; TCRdb holds only in-frame clones, not every one. The sample has about 160,000 clones, 75% to 85% seen once. This clone has a handful of counts. Its antigen is unidentified. This TCR was sampled from a female donor in good health and CMV-seronegative. Sequenced sample: PBMCs.

The CDR3 is CASSPVEGSLYEQYF. CDR3 sequence (DNA): TGTGCCAGCAGCCCCGTCGAGGGTTCCTTATACGAGCAGTACTTC. The chain carries TRBV7-9 and TRBJ2-7; the D gene is possibly TRBD2 (5 bases). The CDR3 covers 15 residues. CDR1 and CDR2 from the germline V gene are SEHNR and FQNEAQ (reference sequence). The ends were cut back, 5 bases at V and 4 bases at J, with 18 bases in the middle.